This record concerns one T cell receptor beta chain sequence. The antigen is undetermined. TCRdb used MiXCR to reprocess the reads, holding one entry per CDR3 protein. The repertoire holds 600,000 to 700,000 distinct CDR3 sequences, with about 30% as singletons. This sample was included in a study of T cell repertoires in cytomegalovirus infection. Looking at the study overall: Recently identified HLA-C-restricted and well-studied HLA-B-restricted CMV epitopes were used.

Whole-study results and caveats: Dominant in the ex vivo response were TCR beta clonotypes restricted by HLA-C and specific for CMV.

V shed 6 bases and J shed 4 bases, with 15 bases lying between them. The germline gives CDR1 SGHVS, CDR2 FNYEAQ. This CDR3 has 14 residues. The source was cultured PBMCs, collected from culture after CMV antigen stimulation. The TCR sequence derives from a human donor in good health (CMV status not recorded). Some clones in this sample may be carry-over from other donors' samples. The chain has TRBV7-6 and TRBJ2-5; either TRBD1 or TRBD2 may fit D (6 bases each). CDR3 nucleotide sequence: TGTGCCAGCAGACCTAGGGGGACTGCAGAGACCCAGTACTTC. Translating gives CASRPRGTAETQYF.